A selection of T cell receptor beta chains follows, all from one sample in a study of shared clonotypes between healthy human individuals. Assay used: immunoSEQ multiplex PCR; TCRdb lists only in-frame clones, some missing. The sample shows 2 million to 2.5 million clones, 85% to 95% of them seen only once. Sequences were obtained from naive CD8+ T cells from PBMCs. These receptors all stem from a man between 18 and 35 years old in good health. Some clones in this sample may be carry-over from other donors' samples. Both conserved end residues are part of each CDR3. Fields, in order: D gene, V gene, J gene, clone size, CDR3 DNA, CDR3 protein. D genes are given only for firm matches. Where a row states a size, it is once, few, many or the class of an expanded clone; other rows omit it.

TRBD1	TRBV7-8	TRBJ1-2	.	TGTGCCAGCAGCTTAGGGGGACAGGGCGCGATCGCTTATGGCTACACCTTC	CASSLGGQGAIAYGYTF
TRBD2	TRBV10-3	TRBJ2-7	.	TGTGCCATCAGCAGACTAGCGGGGGAAAACTCCTACGAGCAGTACTTC	CAISRLAGENSYEQYF
.	TRBV7-9	TRBJ2-1	.	TGTGCCAGCAGCTTAATGAACGATGAGCAGTTCTTC	CASSLMNDEQFF
.	TRBV27	TRBJ2-5	.	TGTGCCAGCAGTTATTCCCCGGGCGAGACCCAGTACTTC	CASSYSPGETQYF
TRBD1	TRBV15	TRBJ1-5	.	TGTGCCACCCGGGACAGGGAAGGTCAGCCCCAGCATTTT	CATRDREGQPQHF
.	TRBV15	TRBJ1-1	few	TGTGCCACCAGCAGAGATCGGGGAACTGAAGCTTTCTTT	CATSRDRGTEAFF
.	TRBV7-9	TRBJ1-5	.	TGTGCCAGCAGCTCCGGAGGGAGGGAACCCCCCCAGCATTTT	CASSSGGREPPQHF
.	TRBV27	TRBJ2-1	.	TGTGCCAGCAGTGCACGGATCTACAATGAGCAGTTCTTC	CASSARIYNEQFF
TRBD1	TRBV7-3	TRBJ2-7	.	TGTGCCAGCAGCTTAACGGGGACAGGGATTCGCGAGCAGTACTTC	CASSLTGTGIREQYF
TRBD1	TRBV27	TRBJ2-6	.	TGTGCCAGCAAATTGGGGACAGACTTCTCTGGGGCCAACGTCCTGACTTTC	CASKLGTDFSGANVLTF
.	TRBV4-1	TRBJ2-2	once	TGCGCCAGCAGCCAAGGGCCAACGAACACCGGGGAGCTGTTTTTT	CASSQGPTNTGELFF
TRBD2	TRBV5-6	TRBJ2-7	.	TGTGCCAGCAGCTTGGGAGCGGGAGACTACGAGCAGTACTTC	CASSLGAGDYEQYF
TRBD1	TRBV5-1	TRBJ2-1	.	TGCGCCAGCAGCGGGTACTCGTGGGGACAGGGTATTAATGAGCAGTTCTTC	CASSGYSWGQGINEQFF
.	TRBV28	TRBJ2-7	.	TGTGCCAGCAGTAAAAGCAGGGGCTCCTACGAGCAGTACTTC	CASSKSRGSYEQYF
.	TRBV19	TRBJ2-1	once	TGTGCCAGTAGTATAATGGGCGGGACTGGCCGGAATGAGCAGTTCTTC	CASSIMGGTGRNEQFF
.	TRBV6-1	TRBJ1-1	.	TGTGCCAGCAGTGAATATCGTAACACTGAAGCTTTCTTT	CASSEYRNTEAFF
.	TRBV19	TRBJ1-5	.	TGTGCCAGTAGTATCGAGGGTGTGAAGCCCCAGCATTTT	CASSIEGVKPQHF
.	TRBV9	TRBJ2-7	.	TGTGCCAGCAGCGCCGTTAGGGACACTCCGACCTACGAGCAGTACTTC	CASSAVRDTPTYEQYF
TRBD1	TRBV29-1	TRBJ1-3	.	TGCAGCGTCTCAACCCCGGACAGGTGGGCCGGTGACACCATATATTTT	CSVSTPDRWAGDTIYF
.	TRBV10-1	TRBJ2-2	.	TGCGCCAGCAGGGGCAGGTGGACCGGGGAGCTGTTTTTT	CASRGRWTGELFF
.	TRBV27	TRBJ2-7	.	TGTGCCAGCAGTTTTCAGACCAAGAGCTCCTACGAGCAGTACTTC	CASSFQTKSSYEQYF
TRBD1	TRBV27	TRBJ1-1	.	TGTGCCAGCAGTTTTGGGACAGCGACTGAAGCTTTCTTT	CASSFGTATEAFF
.	TRBV9	TRBJ2-7	.	TGTGCCAGCAGCGTAGATGTCAGCTACGAGCAGTACTTC	CASSVDVSYEQYF
.	TRBV19	TRBJ2-5	.	TGTGCCAGTAGTGAGGTCCAGACGCATCCGGAGACCCAGTACTTC	CASSEVQTHPETQYF
TRBD2	TRBV5-1	TRBJ2-1	.	TGCGCCAGCAGCTTGACCCCCGGGAGGCTCTACAATGAGCAGTTCTTC	CASSLTPGRLYNEQFF
TRBD2	TRBV27	TRBJ2-1	.	TGTGCCAGCAGTTTTTTGGGGGGGAGCTCCTACAATGAGCAGTTCTTC	CASSFLGGSSYNEQFF
TRBD1	TRBV7-9	TRBJ1-2	once	TGTGCCAGCATCCTATTACAGGGGGGAGGCTATGGCTACACCTTC	CASILLQGGGYGYTF
.	TRBV5-8	TRBJ2-5	.	TGTGCCAGCAGCTTCCGGGAAAACCAAGAGACCCAGTACTTC	CASSFRENQETQYF
TRBD1	TRBV9	TRBJ2-1	.	TGTGCCAGCAGCGTAGCTGACAGGGGGCAAGGTGAGCAGTTCTTC	CASSVADRGQGEQFF
.	TRBV7-8	TRBJ2-7	.	TGTGCCAGCAACCCTGGACTGGGAACCTCCTACGAGCAGTACTTC	CASNPGLGTSYEQYF
.	TRBV2	TRBJ2-3	.	TGTGCCAGCAGTGCGTGGGAGTCGACAGATACGCAGTATTTT	CASSAWESTDTQYF
.	TRBV9	TRBJ2-7	.	TGTGCCAGCAGCGTAGATCCCTACGAGCAGTACTTC	CASSVDPYEQYF
TRBD2	TRBV28	TRBJ2-5	.	TGTGCCAGCAGAGAACTAGCGGGAGGGATTCAAGAGACCCAGTACTTC	CASRELAGGIQETQYF
.	TRBV4-1	TRBJ1-5	.	TGCGCCAGCAGCCCCAGTTTTTCAGGGGGCAATCAGCCCCAGCATTTT	CASSPSFSGGNQPQHF
.	TRBV2	TRBJ2-7	.	TGTGCCAGCAGTGAAGCGGGGTTGGCTTACGAGCAGTACTTC	CASSEAGLAYEQYF
.	TRBV28	TRBJ2-2	.	TGTGCCAGCAGATCCGCCGCGAACACCGGGGAGCTGTTTTTT	CASRSAANTGELFF
.	TRBV15	TRBJ1-1	.	TGTGCCACCAGCAGAGATCTGATCCAGGGTGTCACTGAAGCTTTCTTT	CATSRDLIQGVTEAFF
.	TRBV2	TRBJ2-2	.	TGTGCCAGCAGTTCGGCCAGGGTCACCGGGGAGCTGTTTTTT	CASSSARVTGELFF
.	TRBV21-1	TRBJ2-6	.	TGTGCCAGCACACATTTTCCACTGGCGGGGGCCAACGTCCTGACTTTC	CASTHFPLAGANVLTF
TRBD1	TRBV5-8	TRBJ2-5	.	TGTGCCAGCAGCTTGGGGACAGGGTATCAAGAGACCCAGTACTTC	CASSLGTGYQETQYF
TRBD2	TRBV15	TRBJ2-1	.	TGTGCCACCAGCATTAAGGCGGGAGTTTACAATGAGCAGTTCTTC	CATSIKAGVYNEQFF
TRBD1	TRBV27	TRBJ2-1	.	TGTGCCAGCAGAGCCGACAGGGGGCGTGTGAATGAGCAGTTCTTC	CASRADRGRVNEQFF
.	TRBV4-3	TRBJ2-7	once	TGCGCCAGCAGCCAAATCTTGGAAGGCTCCTACGAGCAGTACTTC	CASSQILEGSYEQYF
.	TRBV27	TRBJ1-2	.	TGTGCCAGCAGTGTCGGAGGCCTGGGTGGCTACACCTTC	CASSVGGLGGYTF
TRBD2	TRBV27	TRBJ2-7	.	TGTGCCAGCAGTTTATCGATAGGGACTAGATCCTACGAGCAGTACTTC	CASSLSIGTRSYEQYF
.	TRBV7-9	TRBJ2-1	.	TGTGCCAGCAGCTCAGGGGGGGTTTGGTACAATGAGCAGTTCTTC	CASSSGGVWYNEQFF
.	TRBV28	TRBJ1-5	.	TGTGCCAGCAGCCTCGACACCTTTAATCAGCCCCAGCATTTT	CASSLDTFNQPQHF
.	TRBV9	TRBJ2-2	.	TGTGCCAGCAGCGTAGCTATAGGGGAAAGGCACACCGGGGAGCTGTTTTTT	CASSVAIGERHTGELFF
.	TRBV5-1	TRBJ1-1	.	TGCGCCAGCAGTTCGAACCGGGCCCCAGGAGGGGCTTTCTTT	CASSSNRAPGGAFF
.	TRBV5-4	TRBJ1-2	.	TGTGCCAGCAGAACCACACGCGGAGTCTATGGCTACACCTTC	CASRTTRGVYGYTF
TRBD2	TRBV11-2	TRBJ2-7	.	TGTGCCAGCAGCTTTTGGGCGGGAGACTACGAGCAGTACTTC	CASSFWAGDYEQYF
.	TRBV2	TRBJ1-2	.	TGTGCCAGCAGTTTCCGGGACACCGAGGGGTACACCTTC	CASSFRDTEGYTF
TRBD2	TRBV29-1	TRBJ2-7	.	TGCAGCGTTGAAGATCGCAGCGGGGCAGGGAAAATCTACGAGCAGTACTTC	CSVEDRSGAGKIYEQYF
TRBD2	TRBV7-9	TRBJ2-1	.	TGTGCCAGCAGCTTGACTAGCGGGAGATACAATGAGCAGTTCTTC	CASSLTSGRYNEQFF
TRBD1	TRBV27	TRBJ1-2	.	TGTGCCAGCAGTTCCTACAGGGGGCGCGTTGGCTACACCTTC	CASSSYRGRVGYTF
TRBD2	TRBV11-2	TRBJ2-1	once	TGTGCCAGCAGCCGCCGACTAGCGGGAGGGGACAATGAGCAGTTCTTC	CASSRRLAGGDNEQFF
.	TRBV7-9	TRBJ2-7	.	TGTGCCAGCACTTTTGGCGGTTACGAGCAGTACTTC	CASTFGGYEQYF
.	TRBV6-5	TRBJ2-7	.	TGTGCCATCAGTGATGACAGTTACGCCTACGAGCAGTACTTC	CAISDDSYAYEQYF
TRBD1	TRBV7-9	TRBJ1-4	.	TGTGCCAGCAGCCCCGGGACAGGGCGTGAAAAACTGTTTTTT	CASSPGTGREKLFF